This T cell receptor (beta chain) was identified during a study of response to subunit inactivated influenza vaccine. General study points: With each seasonal influenza vaccination, the authors suggested, few new T cells are recruited.

This clonotype showed up many times. The antigen remains unidentified. One entry per CDR3 protein, called by TCRdb with MiXCR from the RT-PCR reads. Among under 550,000 distinct CDR3 sequences listed, 7.6% were seen once. Trimming took 2 bases from V and 6 from J; bases not matched to a gene: 9. CDR1 and CDR2 from the germline V gene are LGHDT and YNNKEL (reference sequence). This CDR3 region has 18 residues. The TCR originated in a man in his fifties or sixties who received an inactivated influenza vaccine. The gene calls are TRBV3-1 and TRBJ2-4, with TRBD2 matching 14 bases. Material: PBMCs from blood, obtained roughly 24 months after vaccination. CDR3 in amino acids: CASSQILPGTSGRNIQYF. The CDR3 nucleotides read TGTGCCAGCAGCCAAATACTTCCCGGGACTAGCGGGAGAAACATTCAGTACTTC.